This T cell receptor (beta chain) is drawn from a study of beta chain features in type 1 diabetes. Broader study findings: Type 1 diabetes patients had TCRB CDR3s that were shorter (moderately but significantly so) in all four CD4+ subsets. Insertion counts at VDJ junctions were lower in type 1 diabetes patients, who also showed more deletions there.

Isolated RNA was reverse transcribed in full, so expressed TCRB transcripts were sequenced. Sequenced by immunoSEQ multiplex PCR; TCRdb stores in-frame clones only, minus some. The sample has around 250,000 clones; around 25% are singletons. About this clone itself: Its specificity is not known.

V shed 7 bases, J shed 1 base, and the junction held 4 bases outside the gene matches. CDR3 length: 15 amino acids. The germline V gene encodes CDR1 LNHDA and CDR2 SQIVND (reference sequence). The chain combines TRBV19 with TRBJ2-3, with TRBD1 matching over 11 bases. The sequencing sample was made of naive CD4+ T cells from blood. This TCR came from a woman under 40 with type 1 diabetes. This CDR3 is CASMDRGRGTDTQYF. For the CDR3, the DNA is TGTGCCAGTATGGACAGGGGGCGCGGCACAGATACGCAGTATTTT.